A selection of T cell receptor beta chains follows, all from one sample in a study of shared clonotypes between healthy human individuals. The table came from immunoSEQ multiplex PCR; TCRdb's copy has only in-frame clones and leaves some out. The repertoire has a few million clones, around 90% of them found once; the top ten carry 0.11% to 0.15%. The sample comprised naive CD4+ T cells sorted from blood. All receptors derive from a man younger than 30 in good health. Both conserved end residues are part of each CDR3. The order of the fields is V gene, D gene, J gene, clone size, CDR3 protein, CDR3 DNA. The D gene is left open where the match is weak. A row's size may be missing; if present it is once, few, many or a size class.

TRBV15	TRBD1	TRBJ1-3	NA	CATSKDREDRNTIYF	TGTGCCACCAGCAAGGACAGGGAGGATCGAAACACCATATATTTT
TRBV4-1	NA	TRBJ2-5	NA	CASSQDGEETQYF	TGCGCCAGCAGCCAAGATGGAGAGGAGACCCAGTACTTC
TRBV27	NA	TRBJ1-2	NA	CASSWQGKGGYGYTF	TGTGCCAGCAGTTGGCAAGGGAAAGGAGGCTATGGCTACACCTTC
TRBV2	NA	TRBJ1-6	few	CASSPDINSPLHF	TGTGCCAGCAGCCCCGACATAAATTCACCCCTCCACTTT
TRBV7-9	NA	TRBJ1-2	NA	CASSLARDGYTF	TGTGCCAGCAGCTTAGCCCGGGATGGCTACACCTTC
TRBV21-1	NA	TRBJ2-7	NA	CASSKDSGGAGSYEQYF	TGTGCCAGCAGCAAAGACTCAGGAGGGGCAGGCTCCTACGAGCAGTACTTC
TRBV14	NA	TRBJ2-3	NA	CASSQVGTDTQYF	TGTGCCAGCAGCCAAGTGGGAACAGATACGCAGTATTTT
TRBV11-2	TRBD2	TRBJ2-1	NA	CASSPRLAGGNEQFF	TGTGCCAGCAGCCCCCGACTAGCGGGAGGGAATGAGCAGTTCTTC
TRBV7-9	TRBD1	TRBJ2-5	NA	CASSSGQVGQETQYF	TGTGCCAGCAGCTCCGGACAGGTGGGCCAAGAGACCCAGTACTTC
TRBV10-3	NA	TRBJ1-1	NA	CAISIASNTEAFF	TGTGCCATCAGTATAGCCAGTAACACTGAAGCTTTCTTT
TRBV6-6	NA	TRBJ2-3	NA	CATQTVADVTDTQYF	TGTGCCACCCAAACAGTAGCAGATGTTACAGATACGCAGTATTTT
TRBV19	NA	TRBJ1-5	NA	CASSMEAGGNQPQHF	TGTGCCAGTAGTATGGAGGCAGGGGGCAATCAGCCCCAGCATTTT
TRBV18	NA	TRBJ2-1	NA	CASSPILNGGSYNEQFF	TGTGCCAGCTCCCCCATATTGAACGGGGGATCCTACAATGAGCAGTTCTTC
TRBV7-9	NA	TRBJ1-2	NA	CASSPVLRLGRVGGYTF	TGTGCCAGCAGCCCCGTTCTTAGATTGGGGAGGGTCGGTGGCTACACCTTC
TRBV5-1	TRBD1	TRBJ2-3	NA	CASSLLRDRESDTQYF	TGCGCCAGCAGCCTCCTCCGGGACAGGGAGTCAGATACGCAGTATTTT
TRBV7-8	TRBD2	TRBJ2-7	NA	CASSQGLTYEQYF	TGTGCCAGCAGCCAGGGACTAACCTACGAGCAGTACTTC
TRBV5-1	TRBD2	TRBJ2-7	NA	CASSLAGTNYEQYF	TGCGCCAGCAGCTTGGCCGGGACTAACTACGAGCAGTACTTC
TRBV2	NA	TRBJ2-1	NA	CASSEALGVVGQFF	TGTGCCAGCAGTGAAGCGCTAGGGGTCGTAGGGCAGTTCTTC
TRBV10-1	NA	TRBJ2-1	NA	CASSELGNEQFF	TGCGCCAGCAGTGAGTTGGGTAATGAGCAGTTCTTC
TRBV9	TRBD1	TRBJ1-3	NA	CASSPGQLSGNTIYF	TGTGCCAGCAGCCCGGGACAGCTCTCTGGAAACACCATATATTTT
TRBV4-1	NA	TRBJ1-3	NA	CASSQDGSTLYF	TGCGCCAGCAGCCAAGATGGCAGTACTTTATATTTT
TRBV7-8	NA	TRBJ2-4	NA	CASSSFGLTGSAKNIQYF	TGTGCCAGCAGCTCCTTTGGATTAACAGGGAGTGCCAAAAACATTCAGTACTTC